The present entry profiles one T cell receptor beta chain with its context. The entry originates in a study of blood T cell repertoires in COVID-19. Study-level background: The United States, Italy and Spain provided the acute and convalescent COVID-19 samples. T cells, B-cell-depleted T cells, or PBMCs supplied cDNA or gDNA.

Original data processing: Nucleated cell number was recorded as an estimate derived from reference gene primer amplification. Assay: immunoSEQ multiplex PCR; the TCRdb copy retains only in-frame clones and omits some. The V and J calls and the clone size are those of that table, but D and trimming were determined from the DNA. Here the sample spans 59,000 or so clones, about 84% being singletons. The germline CDR1 and CDR2 sequences are SGDLS and YYNGEE. CDR3 length: 14 residues. V was clipped by 5 bases and J by 7 bases, with 16 bases between them. V usage is TRBV9 and J usage is TRBJ2-4; maybe TRBD2 (6 bases). The material sequenced was peripheral blood. This receptor was taken from a man aged 60-69 years with acute or convalescent COVID-19. The CDR3 DNA is TGTGCCAGCAGTGCGAGGGCGGCGGGGAACATTCAGTACTTC. As protein: CASSARAAGNIQYF. Variable domain in full (rest from reference TRBV9 and TRBJ2-4): DSGVTQTPKHLITATGQRVTLRCSPRSGDLSVYWYQQSLDQGLQFLIQYYNGEERAKGNILERFSAQQFPDLHSELNLSSLELGDSALYFCASSARAAGNIQYFGAGTRLSVL.